This T cell receptor (beta chain) was identified during a study of cytomegalovirus exposure and HLA in healthy donors. Points from the study as a whole: An ancestry cluster, one associated with Asian ancestry, reportedly showed fewer N-insertions than the approximately 670-donor mean in a later analysis. The only immune exposure information that was available was CMV serostatus. In a later analysis, TCR beta V- and J-gene trimming was associated with a missense DCLRE1C variant. DRB1 had the most TCR associations and HLA-C the fewest, a later analysis found, with rates varying by HLA locus.

A multiplex PCR was run with 60 Vbeta primers and 13 Jbeta primers. Using immunoSEQ multiplex PCR, the repertoire was profiled, and TCRdb retains in-frame clones only, with some absent. The sample lists hundreds of thousands of clones, 60% to 80% occurring once. The CDR3 spans 15 residues. The V and J ends lost 4 bases and 4 bases respectively, with 17 bases between them. Per germline, CDR1 SGHVS and CDR2 FQNEAQ. As for this clone: The target antigen is unknown.

The chain recombines TRBV7-8 with TRBJ2-7, with D tentatively TRBD2 (5 bases). The sequenced sample consisted of PBMCs. The TCR comes from a male donor in good health and CMV-seronegative. CDR3 nucleotides: TGTGCCAGCAGCTCCATAAAGCCAGGAGGATACGAGCAGTACTTC. Translation: CASSSIKPGGYEQYF.